This TCR beta chain was identified in a study of blood T cell repertoires in COVID-19. V was cut by 0 bases and J by 4 bases, with 13 bases left in between. This CDR3 comprises 16 residues. Germline loops: CDR1 LNHNV, CDR2 YYDKDF (reference sequence). The protocol was immunoSEQ multiplex PCR, while the TCRdb copy is restricted to in-frame clones and leaves out a portion. The table has some 260,000 clones, approximately 84% seen once. The gene calls are TRBV15 and TRBJ1-5; D not resolved. The TCR comes from a man aged 35-49 years who had recovered from COVID-19. The sequencing input was PBMCs or T cells enriched from blood (not recorded which). The CDR3 protein is CATSRDIMAGNQPQHF. The CDR3, as DNA: TGTGCCACCAGCAGAGATATTATGGCAGGTAATCAGCCCCAGCATTTT.